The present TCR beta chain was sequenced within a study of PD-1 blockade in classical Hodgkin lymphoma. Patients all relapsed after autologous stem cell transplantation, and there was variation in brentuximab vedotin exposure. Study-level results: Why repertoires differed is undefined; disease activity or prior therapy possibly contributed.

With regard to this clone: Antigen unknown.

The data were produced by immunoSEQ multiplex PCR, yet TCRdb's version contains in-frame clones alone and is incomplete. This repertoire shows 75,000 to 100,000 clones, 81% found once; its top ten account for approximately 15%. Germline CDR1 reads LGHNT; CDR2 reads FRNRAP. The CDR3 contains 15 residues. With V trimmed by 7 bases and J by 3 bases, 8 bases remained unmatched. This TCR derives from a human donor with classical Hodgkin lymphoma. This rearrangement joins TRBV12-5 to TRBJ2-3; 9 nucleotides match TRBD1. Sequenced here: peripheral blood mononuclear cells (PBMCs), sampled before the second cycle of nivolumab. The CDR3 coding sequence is TGTGCTAGTGCCCCTAGCGGACAGGGGACAGATACGCAGTATTTT. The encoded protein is CASAPSGQGTDTQYF.